The clone carrying this TCR beta chain was counted a few times. What it binds is not known. The CDR3 is 13 amino acids. Germline CDR1 reads MNHEY; CDR2 reads SVGAGI. The data were obtained in a study of blood T cells in healthy people across ages. Regarding the study as a whole: Comparison with aged donors showed that long-lived donors had more naive CD4+ cells and higher diversity.

A second PCR of about 6 to 11 cycles used a sample-barcoded 5' primer and a J-beta primer mix. One entry per CDR3 protein, called by TCRdb with MiXCR from the 5' RACE reads. The data contain about 800,000 distinct CDR3 sequences, 25% of them singletons. In addition, the sample was reused for a study of T cells of mothers and their children. That work adds: Pairs that are related and pairs that are unrelated have TCR recombination output shaped similarly by thymic selection.

The sequence was obtained from a boy aged 5-17 years in good health. The sample consisted of blood. V is TRBV6-5 and J is TRBJ2-5; D gene unclear. The J call may be in error: the DNA end matches TRBJ2-1 better. CDR3 protein: CASSYVYSYEQFF. The CDR3 DNA reads as TGTGCCAGCAGTTACGTATACTCGTATGAGCAGTTCTTC.